This paragraph covers one TCR beta chain sequence. This sample stems from a study of blood T cell repertoires in COVID-19. Clones were sequenced by immunoSEQ multiplex PCR, and TCRdb holds only the in-frame ones, with some missing. There are 390,000 or so clones in the sample; approximately 90% occur only once, and around 1% lies in the top ten. The V and J ends lost 2 bases and 9 bases respectively, with 11 bases between them. This CDR3 region has 13 residues. The germline V gene has CDR1 MNHEY and CDR2 SVGAGI. V and J are TRBV6-5 and TRBJ1-5; D is undetermined. The source of this sequence is a man between 18 and 29 years old who had recovered from COVID-19. Sequencing input: PBMCs or T cells enriched from blood (not recorded which). CDR3 sequence reads: CASSYGGNWPQHF. DNA of the CDR3: TGTGCCAGCAGTTACGGCGGGAATTGGCCCCAGCATTTT.